This T cell receptor beta chain was identified in a study of blood T cell repertoires in COVID-19. In regard to this clone: This same CDR3 is encoded by further DNA sequences in the sample.

Measured with immunoSEQ multiplex PCR; TCRdb has only the in-frame clones, and not every one. The sample has some 80,000 clones, around 80% seen once. This CDR3 spans 14 amino acids. Trimming left V 0 bases short and J 0 bases short, with 7 bases between. CDR1 and CDR2 (germline): SGHDT, YYEEEE. The receptor's source is a man in his 60s with active or convalescent COVID-19. V gene TRBV5-6 combines with J gene TRBJ2-7; possibly TRBD2 for D (6 bases). What was sequenced was peripheral blood. In DNA form, the CDR3 reads TGTGCCAGCAGCTTGGGGCGGGACTCCTACGAGCAGTACTTC. This encodes CASSLGRDSYEQYF.